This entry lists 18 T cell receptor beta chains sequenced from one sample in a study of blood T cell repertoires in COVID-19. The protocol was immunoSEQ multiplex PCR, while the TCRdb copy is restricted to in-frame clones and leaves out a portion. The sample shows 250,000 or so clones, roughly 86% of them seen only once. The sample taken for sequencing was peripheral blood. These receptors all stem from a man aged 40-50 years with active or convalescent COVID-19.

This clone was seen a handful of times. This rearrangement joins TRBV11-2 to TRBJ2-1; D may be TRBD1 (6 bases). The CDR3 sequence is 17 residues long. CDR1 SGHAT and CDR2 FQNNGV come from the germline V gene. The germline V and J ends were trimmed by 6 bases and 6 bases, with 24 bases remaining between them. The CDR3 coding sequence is TGTGCCAGCAGTTTTATGGGGTACGGGACACGGGTCAATGAGCAGTTCTTC. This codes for CASSFMGYGTRVNEQFF.

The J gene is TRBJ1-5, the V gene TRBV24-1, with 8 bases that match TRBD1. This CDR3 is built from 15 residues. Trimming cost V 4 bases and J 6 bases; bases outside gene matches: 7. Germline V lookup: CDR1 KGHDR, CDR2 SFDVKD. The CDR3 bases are TGTGCCACCAGTGACTCAGGACAGGGAAGTCAGCCCCAGCATTTT. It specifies CATSDSGQGSQPQHF.

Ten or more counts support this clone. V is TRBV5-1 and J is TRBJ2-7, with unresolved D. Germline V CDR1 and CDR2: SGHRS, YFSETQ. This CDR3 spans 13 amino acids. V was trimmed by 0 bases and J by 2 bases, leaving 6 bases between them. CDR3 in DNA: TGCGCCAGCAGCTTGGAGCTACCCTACGAGCAGTACTTC. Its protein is CASSLELPYEQYF. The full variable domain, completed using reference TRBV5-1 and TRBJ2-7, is KAGVTQTPRYLIKTRGQQVTLSCSPISGHRSVSWYQQTPGQGLQFLFEYFSETQRNKGNFPGRFSGRQFSNSRSEMNVSTLELGDSALYLCASSLELPYEQYFGPGTRLTVT.

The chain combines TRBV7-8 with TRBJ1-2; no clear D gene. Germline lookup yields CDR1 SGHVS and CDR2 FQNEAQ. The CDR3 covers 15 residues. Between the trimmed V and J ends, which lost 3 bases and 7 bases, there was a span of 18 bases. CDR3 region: CASSFSRDTAGGYTF. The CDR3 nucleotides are TGTGCCAGCAGCTTTTCCCGGGATACGGCGGGTGGCTACACCTTC.

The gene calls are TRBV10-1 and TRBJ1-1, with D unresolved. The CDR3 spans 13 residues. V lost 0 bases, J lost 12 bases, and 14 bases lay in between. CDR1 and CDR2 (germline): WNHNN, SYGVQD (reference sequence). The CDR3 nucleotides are TGCGCCAGCAGTGAGTCGGGCAGACCGAAACCTTTCTTT. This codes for CASSESGRPKPFF.

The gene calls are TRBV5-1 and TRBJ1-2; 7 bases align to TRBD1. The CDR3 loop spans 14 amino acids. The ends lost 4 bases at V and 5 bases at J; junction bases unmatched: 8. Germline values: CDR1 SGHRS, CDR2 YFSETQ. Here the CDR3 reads CASSVQGGSYGYTF. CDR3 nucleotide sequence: TGCGCCAGCAGCGTCCAGGGGGGTTCTTATGGCTACACCTTC.

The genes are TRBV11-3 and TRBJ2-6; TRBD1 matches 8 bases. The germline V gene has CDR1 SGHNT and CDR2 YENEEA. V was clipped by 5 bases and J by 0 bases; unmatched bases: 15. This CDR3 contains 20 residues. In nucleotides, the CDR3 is TGTGCCAGCAGCGCGCGGACAGGGCGCGTGAGTAGCTCTGGGGCCAACGTCCTGACTTTC. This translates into CASSARTGRVSSSGANVLTF.

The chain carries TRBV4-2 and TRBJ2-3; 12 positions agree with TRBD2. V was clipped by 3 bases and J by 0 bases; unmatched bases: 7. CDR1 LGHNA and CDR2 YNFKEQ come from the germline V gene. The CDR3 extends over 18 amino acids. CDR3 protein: CASSQVTSGGTSTDTQYF. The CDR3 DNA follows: TGTGCCAGCAGCCAGGTTACTAGCGGGGGGACGAGCACAGATACGCAGTATTTT.

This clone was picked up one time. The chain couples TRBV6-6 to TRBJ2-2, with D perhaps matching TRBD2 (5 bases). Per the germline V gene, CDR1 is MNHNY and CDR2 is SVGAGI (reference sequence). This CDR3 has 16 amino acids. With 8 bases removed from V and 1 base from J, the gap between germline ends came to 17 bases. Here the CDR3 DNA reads TGTGCCAGCCTTTTTTTATACGGGAAGAACACCGGGGAGCTGTTTTTT. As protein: CASLFLYGKNTGELFF.

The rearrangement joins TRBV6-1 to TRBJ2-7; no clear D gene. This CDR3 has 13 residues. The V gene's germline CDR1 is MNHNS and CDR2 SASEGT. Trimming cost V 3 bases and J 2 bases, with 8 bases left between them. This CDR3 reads CASSETHAYEQYF. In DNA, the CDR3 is TGTGCCAGCAGTGAGACACACGCCTACGAGCAGTACTTC.

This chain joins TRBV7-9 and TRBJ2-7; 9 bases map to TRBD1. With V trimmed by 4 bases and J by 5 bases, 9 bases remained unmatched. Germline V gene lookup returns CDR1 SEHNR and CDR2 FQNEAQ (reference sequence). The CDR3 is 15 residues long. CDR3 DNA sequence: TGTGCCAGCAGCTCGCGACAGGGGGGTAACGACGAGCAGTACTTC. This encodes CASSSRQGGNDEQYF.

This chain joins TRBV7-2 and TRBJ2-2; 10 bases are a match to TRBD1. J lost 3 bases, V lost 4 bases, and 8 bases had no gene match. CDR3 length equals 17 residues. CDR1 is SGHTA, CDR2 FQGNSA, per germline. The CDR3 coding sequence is TGTGCCAGCAGCTATTCGGACAGGGGGGGATACACCGGGGAGCTGTTTTTT. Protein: CASSYSDRGGYTGELFF.

The DNA for the CDR3 is TGTGCCTGGAGTGTACATGGGACACAATACACTGAAGCTTTCTTT. Its translation: CAWSVHGTQYTEAFF. The chain links TRBV30 to TRBJ1-1, with D perhaps TRBD1 (6 bases). The CDR3 contains 15 residues. Trimming left V 0 bases short and J 3 bases short, with 14 bases between. CDR1 GTSNPN and CDR2 SVGIG come from the germline V gene (reference sequence).

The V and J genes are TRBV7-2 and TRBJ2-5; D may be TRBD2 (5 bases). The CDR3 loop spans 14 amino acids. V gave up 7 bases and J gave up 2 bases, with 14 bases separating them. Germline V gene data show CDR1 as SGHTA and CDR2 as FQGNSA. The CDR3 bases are TGTGCCAGCAACCCGTCCGCGGGTCAAGAGACCCAGTACTTC. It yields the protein CASNPSAGQETQYF.

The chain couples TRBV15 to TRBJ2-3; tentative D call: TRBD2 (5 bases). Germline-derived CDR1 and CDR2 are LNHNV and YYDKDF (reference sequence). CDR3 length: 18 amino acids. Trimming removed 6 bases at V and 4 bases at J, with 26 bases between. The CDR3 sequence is CATSRSFGRGSSADTQYF. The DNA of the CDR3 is TGTGCCACCAGTAGGTCCTTCGGTCGTGGGAGCTCCGCAGATACGCAGTATTTT.

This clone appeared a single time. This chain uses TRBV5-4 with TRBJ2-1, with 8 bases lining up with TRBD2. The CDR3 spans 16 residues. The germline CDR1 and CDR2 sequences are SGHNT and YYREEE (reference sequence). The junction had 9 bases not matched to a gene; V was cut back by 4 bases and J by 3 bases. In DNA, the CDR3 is TGTGCCAGCAGCGCCGGGGGGGACCCCGGCTACAATGAGCAGTTCTTC. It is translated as CASSAGGDPGYNEQFF.

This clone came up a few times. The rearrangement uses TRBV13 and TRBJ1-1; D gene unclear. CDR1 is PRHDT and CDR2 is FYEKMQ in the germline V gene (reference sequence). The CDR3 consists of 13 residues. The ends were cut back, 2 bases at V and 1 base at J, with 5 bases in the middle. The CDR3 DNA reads TGTGCCAGCAGCTTATTCCAGAACACTGAAGCTTTCTTT. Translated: CASSLFQNTEAFF.

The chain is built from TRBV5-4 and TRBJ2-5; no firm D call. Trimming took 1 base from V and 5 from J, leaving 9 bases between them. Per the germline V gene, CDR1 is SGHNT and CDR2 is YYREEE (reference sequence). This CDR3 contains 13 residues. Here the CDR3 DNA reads TGTGCCAGCAGCTTGCCGGGTCAGGAGACCCAGTACTTC. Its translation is CASSLPGQETQYF.